A single sample gave rise to the 8 T cell receptor beta chains below, sequenced in a study of blood T cells in healthy people across ages (dated by TCRdb to about 2015). The library was prepared using 5' RACE. The instrument was an Illumina HiSeq 2500. A second PCR of roughly 7 to 11 cycles was performed with a sample-barcoded 5' primer and a J-beta primer mix. TCRdb applied fastp at Q25 and MiXCR to the public reads, then kept only in-frame beta chains. Every entry covers one CDR3 protein and lists the most common genes and DNA from its rows. This sample is represented by roughly 1.4 million distinct CDR3 sequences; around 55% of them were singletons. Over 6.5% of the sample is in the top ten clones. The sample consisted of blood. These receptors came from a man between 18 and 35 years old in good health.

This clonotype was picked up many times. This sequence joins TRBV5-1 and TRBJ1-2; TRBD1 aligns across 7 bases. Looked up from germline, CDR1 is SGHRS and CDR2 is YFSETQ. The CDR3 runs to 13 residues. V dropped 3 bases and J dropped 3; count of bases not matched to a gene: 2. CDR3 amino acids: CASSSTGDYGYTF. The CDR3 DNA sequence: TGCGCCAGCAGCTCTACAGGGGACTATGGCTACACCTTC.

V gene TRBV2 combines with J gene TRBJ2-3, with a tentative D call TRBD1 (7 bases). CDR3 size: 12 residues. Trimming stripped 8 bases from V and 6 bases from J, with 12 bases between. Germline V lookup: CDR1 SNHLY, CDR2 FYNNEI. The CDR3 loop is CASPQGRDTQYF. The CDR3 nucleotides are TGTGCCAGCCCACAGGGGAGGGATACGCAGTATTTT.

The chain joins TRBV9 to TRBJ1-1; TRBD1 agrees at 7 bases. Germline lookup yields CDR1 SGDLS and CDR2 YYNGEE. Unmatched junction bases numbered 8, after V lost 3 bases and J lost 0 bases. This CDR3 has 16 residues. CDR3: CASSARDRVLNTEAFF. The CDR3 DNA reads as TGTGCCAGCAGCGCCCGGGACAGAGTCTTGAACACTGAAGCTTTCTTT.

CDR3 residues: CASSQEGPRSYNEQFF. CDR3 nucleotide sequence: TGCGCCAGCAGCCAAGAAGGGCCCAGGTCCTACAATGAGCAGTTCTTC. The gene calls are TRBV4-3 and TRBJ2-1; D not certain. In germline, CDR1 is LGHNA, CDR2 YSLEER. Trimming removed 0 bases from V and 1 base from J, with 10 bases in between. This CDR3 spans 16 amino acids.

This chain joins TRBV5-1 and TRBJ2-3; D might be TRBD1 (5 bases). The CDR3 extends over 14 amino acids. CDR1 and CDR2 from the germline V gene are SGHRS and YFSETQ. V was pared by 4 bases and J by 6 bases, with 15 bases between. The CDR3 DNA reads TGCGCCAGCAGCCGCGGACAAGGCTCCGATACGCAGTATTTT. It codes for CASSRGQGSDTQYF.

This clonotype occurred a few times. The V call is TRBV7-2, the J call TRBJ1-2; D ambiguous. Germline assignment: CDR1 SGHTA and CDR2 FQGNSA. Trimming pared 6 bases from V and 7 bases from J, leaving 12 bases between. The CDR3 sequence is 12 residues long. CDR3 sequence reads: CASSLEVGGYTF. DNA of the CDR3: TGTGCCAGCAGTTTGGAGGTTGGTGGCTACACCTTC.

The chain carries TRBV24-1 and TRBJ2-3; possibly TRBD1 for D (5 bases). The CDR3 has 16 amino acids. Germline V lookup: CDR1 KGHDR, CDR2 SFDVKD. The V gene lost 2 bases and the J gene lost 0 bases, with 11 bases spanning the gap. For the CDR3, the DNA is TGTGCCACCAGTGATTACGCCAGGGCTAGCACAGATACGCAGTATTTT. Translated: CATSDYARASTDTQYF.

This chain connects TRBV5-1 to TRBJ2-5; possible D gene TRBD2, 6 bases. The V gene's germline CDR1 is SGHRS and CDR2 YFSETQ. The CDR3 loop spans 14 amino acids. The V gene lost 4 bases and the J gene lost 3 bases, with 13 bases spanning the gap. The CDR3 sequence: CASSAGPAEETQYF. Here the CDR3 DNA reads TGCGCCAGCAGCGCGGGACCAGCTGAAGAGACCCAGTACTTC.